The following is a TCR beta chain sequence with its context. The antigen remains undetermined. This sample stems from a study of blood T cells in healthy people across ages. Broader study findings: Strongly correlated with naive T cell percentage was TCR beta diversity. Both naive CD4+ cell counts and diversity were greater in long-lived donors than in aged donors.

CDR1 and CDR2 from the germline V gene are MDHEN and SYDVKM. This CDR3 has 14 residues. Then a second PCR, running about 6 to 12 cycles, was carried out with a sample-barcoded 5' primer and a J-beta primer mix. TCRdb processed the 5' RACE reads anew with MiXCR; each CDR3 protein has one entry. The repertoire holds fewer than 800,000 distinct CDR3 sequences, with over 45% as singletons. The chain uses TRBV28 and TRBJ2-7, with no clear D. With the DNA end fitting TRBJ2-5 better, the J assignment may be wrong. This receptor was obtained from a woman aged 60-70 years in good health. Input material: blood. The CDR3 here is CASVVSARQETQYF. The CDR3 DNA is TGTGCCAGCGTAGTCAGCGCCAGGCAAGAGACCCAGTACTTC.